In its sample, the clone carrying this T cell receptor beta chain was seen many times. Its target is not known. This sample stems from a study of neurological immune-mediated disorders. Germline assignment: CDR1 MNHEY and CDR2 SMNVEV (reference sequence). This CDR3 region has 14 residues. Trimming cost V 4 bases and J 8 bases, with 15 bases left between them. Using its own MiXCR run on the 5' RACE reads, TCRdb lists one record per CDR3 protein. In the table there are 40,000 or so distinct CDR3 sequences, less than 8.5% of which are singletons. Broader study findings: No expanded-clone CDR3 amino acid sequence recurred across subjects, suggesting private TCR-beta repertoires.

Input material: PBMCs. The source is a woman between 40 and 50 years old in good health. The rearrangement links TRBV27 to TRBJ2-1, with D possibly being TRBD2 (6 bases). The CDR3 sequence is CASSSRPSAYEQFF. The DNA of the CDR3 is TGTGCCAGCAGTTCCCGCCCTAGCGCATATGAGCAGTTCTTC.